The 26 T cell receptor beta chains below come from one sample, sequenced in a study of T cell responses to AZD1222 COVID-19 vaccine. Clones were read by immunoSEQ multiplex PCR, and TCRdb kept only the in-frame ones, dropping some. The table records over 65,000 clones, more than 75% of them present only once. The sequencing used peripheral blood, collected on day 0 of AZD1222 vaccination. The receptors were gathered from an adult in good health.

The chain recombines TRBV2 with TRBJ1-5, with unresolved D. Looked up from germline, CDR1 is SNHLY and CDR2 is FYNNEI. The CDR3 spans 14 residues. V lost 0 bases to trimming and J lost 1 base, with 4 bases between them. CDR3 coding DNA: TGTGCCAGCAGTGAAGCCACCAGCAATCAGCCCCAGCATTTT. Protein: CASSEATSNQPQHF. Using reference TRBV2 and TRBJ1-5 for the parts outside the CDR3, the full variable domain is EPEVTQTPSHQVTQMGQEVILRCVPISNHLYFYWYRQILGQKVEFLVSFYNNEISEKSEIFDDQFSVERPDGSNFTLKIRSTKLEDSAMYFCASSEATSNQPQHFGDGTRLSIL.

CDR3 DNA: TGTGCCAGCAGCTTAGAAGGACAGGTGCTTTACCCTGAAGCTTTCTTT. It yields the protein CASSLEGQVLYPEAFF. The chain uses TRBV7-9 and TRBJ1-1, with 7 bases aligning to TRBD1. The germline CDR1 and CDR2 sequences are SEHNR and FQNEAQ (reference sequence). V lost 1 base and J lost 6; bases outside the gene matches: 11. The CDR3 consists of 16 residues. The variable domain in full, completed from reference TRBV7-9 and TRBJ1-1, reads DTGVSQNPRHKITKRGQNVTFRCDPISEHNRLYWYRQTLGQGPEFLTYFQNEAQLEKSRLLSDRFSAERPKGSFSTLEIQRTEQGDSAMYLCASSLEGQVLYPEAFFGQGTRLTVV.

The rearrangement uses TRBV2 and TRBJ2-7, with TRBD2 identical over 13 bases. After removal of 7 bases from V and 0 bases from J, the junction contained 9 bases not matched to a gene. There are 17 residues in the CDR3. In germline, CDR1 is SNHLY, CDR2 FYNNEI. The CDR3 reads CASKLAGGRADSYEQYF. DNA for the CDR3: TGTGCCAGCAAACTAGCGGGAGGGCGGGCGGACTCCTACGAGCAGTACTTC.

This clone was found a few times. The gene calls are TRBV2 and TRBJ2-1; 11 positions agree with TRBD2. The J segment lost 3 bases and the V segment lost 5 bases, leaving 6 bases of the junction unmatched. The CDR3 consists of 16 residues. CDR1 and CDR2 from the germline V gene are SNHLY and FYNNEI. CDR3 DNA: TGTGCCAGCAGTTGGGTCGGGACTAGCGGCTACAATGAGCAGTTCTTC. Translation: CASSWVGTSGYNEQFF.

The V gene is TRBV18, the J gene TRBJ1-1, with D hard to call. The CDR3 contains 15 residues. The germline gives CDR1 KGHSH, CDR2 LQKENI. V was cut by 1 base and J by 1 base, with 10 bases left in between. The chain's CDR3 is CASSPRAETNTEAFF. CDR3 nucleotide sequence: TGTGCCAGCTCACCACGGGCAGAAACGAACACTGAAGCTTTCTTT.

The gene calls are TRBV10-1 and TRBJ1-5, with D possibly TRBD1 on 6 matching bases. With 4 bases removed from V and 1 base from J, the gap between germline ends came to 23 bases. CDR3 length: 19 residues. Germline CDR1 and CDR2: WNHNN and SYGVQD (reference sequence). CDR3 sequence (DNA): TGCGCCAGCAGTGCTTTGAGTCTGAATGTTCAGGGGAGCAATCAGCCCCAGCATTTT. Its translation is CASSALSLNVQGSNQPQHF.

The CDR3 is CATSRDTTSGTEQFF. The CDR3 nucleotides read TGTGCCACCAGCAGAGATACGACTAGCGGGACTGAGCAGTTCTTC. J is TRBJ2-1 and V is TRBV15; 11 bases match TRBD2. Germline-derived CDR1 and CDR2 are LNHNV and YYDKDF (reference sequence). The V segment lost 0 bases and the J segment 9 bases; nucleotides outside the gene matches: 4. CDR3 length: 15 amino acids.

This chain links TRBV6-2 or TRBV6-3 with TRBJ2-5, with 9 bases that match TRBD2. This CDR3 has 15 amino acids. Germline trimming cut 6 bases from V and 4 bases from J; bases unmatched to any gene: 9. Germline CDR1 MNHEY, CDR2 SVGEGT. The CDR3 DNA is TGTGCCAGCAGCCCACCACTAGCGGGTCCAGAGACCCAGTACTTC. Amino acids: CASSPPLAGPETQYF.

The genes are TRBV29-1 and TRBJ2-7; 9 bases agree with TRBD1. In germline, CDR1 is SQVTM, CDR2 ANQGSEA. This CDR3 comprises 12 residues. V was clipped by 7 bases and J by 4 bases; unmatched bases: 5. CDR3 protein: CSGGDREYEQYF. CDR3 in DNA: TGCAGCGGGGGGGACAGGGAATACGAGCAGTACTTC.

This chain connects TRBV18 to TRBJ2-1; 12 positions match TRBD2. The CDR3 totals 20 residues. In germline, CDR1 is KGHSH, CDR2 LQKENI. V was clipped by 3 bases and J by 0 bases; unmatched bases: 12. The CDR3, as DNA: TGTGCCAGCTCACCGGTGCCTGGACTAGCGGGATTTTACTCCTACAATGAGCAGTTCTTC. Translation: CASSPVPGLAGFYSYNEQFF.

The rearrangement uses TRBV5-8 and TRBJ1-2; 8 bases align to TRBD1. Unmatched junction bases numbered 1, after V lost 4 bases and J lost 2 bases. Germline CDR1 reads SGHTS; CDR2 reads YDEGEE. The CDR3 is 13 amino acids. The CDR3 loop reads CASSGQGNYGYTF. In nucleotides, the CDR3 is TGTGCCAGCAGCGGACAGGGAAACTATGGCTACACCTTC. The full variable domain, rest sourced from reference TRBV5-8 and TRBJ1-2, is EAGVTQSPTHLIKTRGQQATLRCSPISGHTSVYWYQQALGLGLQFLLWYDEGEERNRGNFPPRFSGRQFPNYSSELNVNALELEDSALYLCASSGQGNYGYTFGSGTRLTVV.

The rearrangement uses TRBV9 and TRBJ2-3; a possible D gene is TRBD2 (6 bases). Trimming removed 2 bases at V and 2 bases at J, with 12 bases between. The length of the CDR3 is 15 residues. The germline V gene has CDR1 SGDLS and CDR2 YYNGEE. The CDR3 DNA reads as TGTGCCAGCAGCGTGCTCTGGGAGGACACAGATACGCAGTATTTT. This gives the protein CASSVLWEDTDTQYF.

The V gene is TRBV24-1, the J gene TRBJ2-3, with D possibly matching TRBD2 (6 bases). Looked up from germline, CDR1 is KGHDR and CDR2 is SFDVKD. V lost 7 bases and J lost 3, with 16 bases in between. The CDR3 extends over 15 amino acids. The CDR3 DNA sequence: TGTGCCACCAGCGACGGGGGAAAAGGGACAGATACGCAGTATTTT. Protein: CATSDGGKGTDTQYF.

The chain combines TRBV5-4 with TRBJ1-2; D possibly corresponds to TRBD1 (6 bases). Germline V gives CDR1 SGHNT, CDR2 YYREEE (reference sequence). This CDR3 spans 14 amino acids. V shed 4 bases and J shed 0 bases, with 10 bases lying between them. CDR3 sequence reads: CASSPRTANYGYTF. CDR3 DNA: TGTGCCAGCAGCCCCCGGACAGCTAACTATGGCTACACCTTC.

This clone was seen once. The chain combines TRBV28 with TRBJ1-4; 9 nucleotides line up with TRBD1. The germline CDR1 and CDR2 sequences are MDHEN and SYDVKM. The CDR3 extends over 16 amino acids. J lost 8 bases, V lost 6 bases, and 13 bases had no gene match. The chain's CDR3 is CASRSYSGTGHEKLFF. The DNA for the CDR3 is TGTGCCAGCAGATCGTATTCCGGGACAGGGCACGAAAAACTGTTTTTT.

This clone was detected only once. This CDR3 is also generated by other DNA sequences in the sample. The chain has TRBV7-9 and TRBJ1-3; no definite D call. Germline V lookup: CDR1 SEHNR, CDR2 FQNEAQ (reference sequence). The CDR3 covers 12 residues. V gave up 5 bases and J gave up 4 bases, with 6 bases separating them. The DNA for the CDR3 is TGTGCCAGCAGCCCACAGGGAAACACCATATATTTT. Translating it yields CASSPQGNTIYF.

The chain carries TRBV29-1 and TRBJ2-5, with 7 bases aligning to TRBD1. The J segment lost 5 bases and the V segment lost 7 bases, leaving 7 bases of the junction unmatched. This CDR3 has 12 amino acids. CDR1 is SQVTM, CDR2 ANQGSEA, per germline. Here the CDR3 reads CSGSRGSETQYF. The CDR3 DNA follows: TGCAGCGGCTCCAGGGGGAGTGAGACCCAGTACTTC.

The V gene is TRBV30, the J gene TRBJ1-2; D uncertain. The CDR3 contains 13 residues. The germline CDR1 and CDR2 sequences are GTSNPN and SVGIG (reference sequence). The V end was cut by 4 bases, the J end by 9 bases, with 18 bases between. The CDR3 loop reads CAWTSEHSRSYTF. The DNA of the CDR3 is TGTGCCTGGACCTCGGAACACAGCCGTAGCTACACCTTC.

For the CDR3, the DNA is TGTGCCAGCAGCGTAGGCCCGGCTTTCACAGATACGCAGTATTTT. It yields the protein CASSVGPAFTDTQYF. The chain has TRBV9 and TRBJ2-3; D unresolved. CDR1 is SGDLS, CDR2 YYNGEE, per germline. V lost 0 bases and J 2 bases, leaving 10 bases between the germline ends. The CDR3 spans 15 residues.

The chain links TRBV12-2 to TRBJ2-1; TRBD1 is the table's D call and was not checked against the DNA. TRBV12-2 represents a pseudogene. This CDR3 spans 15 amino acids. The CDR3 DNA reads as TGTGCAAGTCGCTTAGCTGTCACAGGGGACAATGAGCAGTTCTTC. As protein: CASRLAVTGDNEQFF.

The chain couples TRBV5-4 to TRBJ2-3, with D perhaps matching TRBD2 (6 bases). The germline CDR1 and CDR2 sequences are SGHNT and YYREEE (reference sequence). Deletions cut 4 bases from V and 5 bases from J, with 17 bases between. The CDR3 has 15 residues. CDR3 in amino acids: CASSGSGVHVDTQYF. The CDR3, as DNA: TGTGCCAGCAGCGGTTCGGGAGTCCATGTAGATACGCAGTATTTT.

The V gene is TRBV27, the J gene TRBJ1-5; a possible D gene is TRBD1 (5 bases). With 5 bases removed from V and 7 bases from J, the gap between germline ends came to 12 bases. The CDR3 runs 13 residues. Germline lookup yields CDR1 MNHEY and CDR2 SMNVEV (reference sequence). The CDR3 spells CASSKGKGQPQHF. DNA of the CDR3: TGTGCCAGCAGTAAGGGGAAGGGCCAGCCCCAGCATTTT.

This chain joins TRBV5-1 and TRBJ1-6; D is uncertain. Trimming took 2 bases from V and 5 from J, leaving 11 bases between them. Germline V gene sequence: CDR1 SGHRS, CDR2 YFSETQ. The CDR3 is made up of 15 amino acids. This CDR3 reads CASSFKTVDNSPLHF. The CDR3 coding sequence is TGCGCCAGCAGCTTTAAAACAGTAGATAATTCACCCCTCCACTTT.

This clone was recorded only once. J is TRBJ2-5 and V is TRBV27; 8 positions agree with TRBD1. Germline loops: CDR1 MNHEY, CDR2 SMNVEV (reference sequence). J gave up 4 bases and V 5 bases, and 3 bases lay outside the gene matches. This CDR3 is built from 13 residues. CDR3: CASSNRGVETQYF. The CDR3 DNA reads TGTGCCAGCAGTAACAGGGGGGTAGAGACCCAGTACTTC.

This chain uses TRBV24-1 with TRBJ2-2; 7 nucleotides agree with TRBD1. With 4 bases clipped from V and 0 bases from J, the junction kept 10 bases outside the gene matches. The CDR3 spans 18 residues. In germline, CDR1 is KGHDR, CDR2 SFDVKD. CDR3 in DNA: TGTGCCACCAGTGACCCAAACAGACAGGGAGCGAACACCGGGGAGCTGTTTTTT. Translated: CATSDPNRQGANTGELFF.

The chain employs TRBV29-1 and TRBJ2-2; 7 bases align to TRBD1. Germline CDR1 reads SQVTM; CDR2 reads ANQGSEA. The CDR3 covers 13 residues. V shed 4 bases, J shed 5 bases, and the junction held 4 bases outside the gene matches. The DNA for the CDR3 is TGCAGCGTTGCCCCACAGGGGACCGGGGAGCTGTTTTTT. Residues: CSVAPQGTGELFF.